This entry features one TCR beta chain sequence. Its specificity is unknown. Ophthalmopathy in the patients scored at least 3 on Clinical Activity Score and at least 4 on NOSPECS grade, lasting under 3 months. The data originate from a study of T cells in Graves' hyperthyroidism and ophthalmopathy. Overall study results and limits: A 13 V-J model separated ophthalmopathy from stable hyperthyroidism.

Amplification targeted TCR beta CDR3 regions from RNA transcripts. HTBI primers drove first-round RT-PCR of the TCR CDR3. MiXCR was run by TCRdb on the multiplex PCR reads, yielding one entry per CDR3 protein. The sample includes 700,000 or so distinct CDR3 sequences, roughly 15% of them seen just once. The CDR3 has 16 amino acids. V was clipped by 2 bases and J by 0 bases, with 8 bases between them. The germline gives CDR1 SEHNR, CDR2 FQNEAQ (reference sequence). The sample taken for sequencing was blood. The rearrangement links TRBV7-9 to TRBJ2-6; the D is unclear. The receptor's source is a woman aged 45-60 years with Graves' ophthalmopathy. The CDR3 DNA sequence: TGTGCCAGCAGCTTAAATTCGGGCTCTGGGGCCAACGTCCTGACTTTC. It specifies CASSLNSGSGANVLTF.